The 20 T cell receptor beta chains listed next were all sequenced from one sample in a study of a mutant IDH1 vaccine in newly diagnosed glioma. Method: immunoSEQ multiplex PCR; TCRdb's copy keeps in-frame clones and lacks some. The profile covers some 52,000 clones, with 90% to 95% appearing a single time and under 2.5% taken by the ten largest. The time point here: week 11, during vaccination. Topical imiquimod was applied with each vaccine dose, which held 300 ug of mutant IDH1 20-mer peptide. No antigen has been identified for these receptors. The sample consisted of PBMCs, taken from a glioma patient whose treatment included an IDH1 peptide vaccine. Receptors originate from a man in his fifties with glioma.

The chain uses TRBV27 and TRBJ2-6; D is undetermined. CDR3 length equals 18 residues. In germline, CDR1 is MNHEY, CDR2 SMNVEV (reference sequence). V was clipped by 6 bases and J by 4 bases, with 22 bases between them. CDR3 residues: CASSPRLGTISGANVLTF. DNA of the CDR3: TGTGCCAGCAGCCCTCGGCTAGGTACAATTTCAGGGGCCAACGTCCTGACTTTC.

The V and J genes are TRBV2 and TRBJ2-7, with 8 bases identical to TRBD2. The CDR3 covers 13 residues. Per germline, CDR1 SNHLY and CDR2 FYNNEI. V lost 11 bases and J lost 0; bases outside the gene matches: 6. The CDR3 coding sequence is TGTGCCGGTTATAGCGGGACCTCCTACGAGCAGTACTTC. The encoded protein is CAGYSGTSYEQYF.

The chain joins TRBV11-2 to TRBJ1-4; D may be TRBD1 (6 bases). Trimming left V 4 bases short and J 4 bases short, with 13 bases between. CDR1 is SGHAT and CDR2 is FQNNGV in the germline V gene. This CDR3 contains 15 residues. The CDR3 DNA sequence: TGTGCCAGCAGCTGGGTGGGGACAAATAATGAAAAACTGTTTTTT. This translates into CASSWVGTNNEKLFF.

CDR3 protein: CASSPRQTDTQYF. CDR3 nucleotide sequence: TGTGCCAGCAGCCCACGACAGACAGATACGCAGTATTTT. The chain recombines TRBV11-3 with TRBJ2-3, with D possibly TRBD1 on 5 matching bases. CDR1 and CDR2 from the germline V gene are SGHNT and YENEEA. This CDR3 has 13 residues. V was pared by 5 bases and J by 3 bases, with 9 bases between.

CDR3 sequence: CASSPFEGGHEKLFF. CDR3 sequence (DNA): TGTGCCAGCAGCCCCTTCGAAGGGGGGCATGAAAAACTGTTTTTT. The rearrangement links TRBV6-5 to TRBJ1-4; D perhaps matches TRBD1 (6 bases). The ends were cut back, 6 bases at V and 6 bases at J, with 17 bases in the middle. CDR3 length: 15 residues. The germline gives CDR1 MNHEY, CDR2 SVGAGI.

The chain recombines TRBV2 with TRBJ2-3; weak D call: TRBD2 (6 bases). The CDR3 runs 14 residues. Trimming removed 5 bases from V and 2 bases from J, with 11 bases in between. Germline CDR1 and CDR2: SNHLY and FYNNEI. The CDR3 here is CASSSGTYTDTQYF. The CDR3 DNA reads TGTGCCAGCAGTTCCGGGACTTACACAGATACGCAGTATTTT. The variable domain in full, with the rest retrieved from reference TRBV2 and TRBJ2-3, is EPEVTQTPSHQVTQMGQEVILRCVPISNHLYFYWYRQILGQKVEFLVSFYNNEISEKSEIFDDQFSVERPDGSNFTLKIRSTKLEDSAMYFCASSSGTYTDTQYFGPGTRLTVL.

This chain connects TRBV30 to TRBJ2-7, with 7 bases that match TRBD2. CDR1 and CDR2 (germline): GTSNPN, SVGIG (reference sequence). V trimming: 1 base; J trimming: 2 bases; junction bases outside the gene matches: 11. The CDR3 contains 16 residues. The chain's CDR3 is CAWSGSLGRVAYEQYF. The CDR3, as DNA: TGTGCCTGGAGTGGATCTCTGGGGAGGGTGGCCTACGAGCAGTACTTC.

The chain links TRBV5-4 to TRBJ1-1; possible D gene TRBD1, 6 bases. V shed 1 base and J shed 0 bases, with 13 bases lying between them. The CDR3 consists of 16 residues. Germline-derived CDR1 and CDR2 are SGHNT and YYREEE (reference sequence). CDR3 sequence (DNA): TGTGCCAGCAGCTTGCGGGGTTGGGGGCTGAACACTGAAGCTTTCTTT. The encoded protein is CASSLRGWGLNTEAFF.

V gene TRBV28 combines with J gene TRBJ2-7; D remains unclear. Germline V CDR1 and CDR2: MDHEN, SYDVKM. The CDR3 loop spans 11 amino acids. V lost 6 bases and J 5 bases, leaving 8 bases between the germline ends. CDR3 DNA sequence: TGTGCCAGCAGCCACAACGACGAGCAGTACTTC. Encoded protein: CASSHNDEQYF.

V usage is TRBV14 and J usage is TRBJ1-4, with D tentatively TRBD1 (5 bases). Germline CDR1 is SGHDN and CDR2 is FVKESK. The V and J ends lost 2 bases and 8 bases respectively, with 12 bases between them. This CDR3 has 14 amino acids. Written as DNA, the CDR3 is TGTGCCAGCAGCCAATGTCAGGGAGGCGAAAAACTGTTTTTT. Its protein is CASSQCQGGEKLFF.

V usage is TRBV11-1 and J usage is TRBJ2-7; 9 bases align to TRBD1. Trimming took 5 bases from V and 3 from J; bases not matched to a gene: 5. The CDR3 is made up of 14 amino acids. The germline V gene encodes CDR1 SGHAT and CDR2 FQDESV (reference sequence). In DNA, the CDR3 is TGTGCCAGCAGCCCTAGGGGACAGGGCTACGAGCAGTACTTC. Encoded protein: CASSPRGQGYEQYF.

This chain links TRBV6-4 with TRBJ2-1; 9 bases line up with TRBD1. The CDR3 sequence is 14 residues long. Looked up from germline, CDR1 is MRHNA and CDR2 is SNTAGT. Trimming at V came to 7 bases and at J to 5 bases, leaving 6 bases not matched to a gene. The CDR3 sequence: CASIRGTGNNEQFF. Written as DNA, the CDR3 is TGTGCCAGCATCCGAGGGACAGGGAACAATGAGCAGTTCTTC.

This clone appeared a single time. The chain couples TRBV19 to TRBJ2-3; tentatively, D is TRBD1 (6 bases). There are 16 residues in the CDR3. Trimming took 2 bases from V and 4 from J, leaving 16 bases between them. In germline, CDR1 is LNHDA, CDR2 SQIVND (reference sequence). The CDR3 protein is CASSISKGGISDTQYF. Written as DNA, the CDR3 is TGTGCCAGTAGTATATCTAAAGGGGGTATTTCAGATACGCAGTATTTT.

The chain couples TRBV30 to TRBJ1-5, with D unresolved. The CDR3 length is 14 residues. Trimming left V 4 bases short and J 7 bases short, with 17 bases between. Germline assignment: CDR1 GTSNPN and CDR2 SVGIG (reference sequence). CDR3: CAWTSKVTGQPQHF. The DNA of the CDR3 is TGTGCCTGGACTTCTAAGGTGACGGGCCAGCCCCAGCATTTT.

This chain joins TRBV29-1 and TRBJ2-1, with 7 bases lining up with TRBD1. CDR1 and CDR2 (germline): SQVTM, ANQGSEA. The V segment lost 5 bases and the J segment 7 bases; nucleotides outside the gene matches: 5. CDR3 length equals 12 residues. CDR3: CSVHGTANEQFF. The CDR3 coding sequence is TGCAGCGTTCATGGGACAGCAAATGAGCAGTTCTTC.

The J gene is TRBJ1-4, the V gene TRBV28; 10 nucleotides align to TRBD1. Germline V gives CDR1 MDHEN, CDR2 SYDVKM. This CDR3 has 14 amino acids. Trimming took 7 bases from V and 6 from J; bases not matched to a gene: 5. DNA for the CDR3: TGTGCCAGCAATGACAGGGGGCGATATGAAAAACTGTTTTTT. Amino acids: CASNDRGRYEKLFF.

The CDR3 loop reads CASSIEDRSSNQPQHF. CDR3 sequence (DNA): TGTGCCAGTAGTATAGAGGACAGGTCTAGCAATCAGCCCCAGCATTTT. V is TRBV19 and J is TRBJ1-5; 7 bases are a match to TRBD1. V trimming: 0 bases; J trimming: 0 bases; junction bases outside the gene matches: 2. This CDR3 contains 16 residues. Germline values: CDR1 LNHDA, CDR2 SQIVND (reference sequence).

CDR3 sequence reads: CASSVQGPKETQYF. In DNA form, the CDR3 reads TGTGCCAGCAGTGTACAGGGACCTAAAGAGACCCAGTACTTC. The chain joins TRBV2 to TRBJ2-5; TRBD1 might be the D (6 bases). Trimming took 4 bases from V and 3 from J, leaving 12 bases between them. Germline V gene data show CDR1 as SNHLY and CDR2 as FYNNEI. The CDR3 is 14 residues long.

This chain uses TRBV6-5 with TRBJ1-6, with a tentative D call TRBD1 (5 bases). CDR3 size: 16 residues. Germline V gene sequence: CDR1 MNHEY, CDR2 SVGAGI. V was trimmed by 2 bases and J by 0 bases, leaving 8 bases between them. The CDR3 DNA sequence: TGTGCCAGCAGTTACACAGGAAGCTCCTATAATTCACCCCTCCACTTT. Amino acid sequence: CASSYTGSSYNSPLHF.

This clone was observed a few times. The chain employs TRBV5-1 and TRBJ2-1; TRBD1 aligns across 8 bases. Trimming at V came to 4 bases and at J to 4 bases, leaving 4 bases not matched to a gene. From germline, CDR1 is SGHRS and CDR2 YFSETQ. The CDR3 runs 14 residues. CDR3 sequence: CASSGGTGYNEQFF. For the CDR3, the DNA is TGCGCCAGCAGCGGGGGGACAGGTTACAATGAGCAGTTCTTC.